One TCR beta chain is described in this entry. No antigen is known for it. Assay: immunoSEQ multiplex PCR; the TCRdb copy retains only in-frame clones and omits some. The sample includes around 78,000 clones, roughly 90% of them seen just once. This sample was taken from a study of T cell responses to AZD1222 COVID-19 vaccine. V lost 5 bases, J lost 5 bases, and 15 bases lay in between. This CDR3 is built from 14 residues. CDR1 is LNHDA, CDR2 SQIVND, per germline (reference sequence). Points from the study as a whole: Reports indicate that nearly half of spike-specific TCRs are directed at unmutated variant regions.

This chain joins TRBV19 and TRBJ2-5; TRBD1 is a possible D gene (6 bases). The sample consisted of peripheral blood, taken on day 0 of AZD1222 vaccination. This sequence originates from an adult in good health. In nucleotides, the CDR3 is TGTGCCAGTAGTTCAGGGGATTATGGGGAGACCCAGTACTTC. As protein: CASSSGDYGETQYF.